A single sample gave rise to the 8 T cell receptor beta chains below, sequenced in a study of shared clonotypes between healthy human individuals. Naivety among CD8 cells was defined by CD45RO negativity and positive CCR7 selection, thereby excluding terminally differentiated effector memory CD45RA+ cells. TCRdb's copy holds only in-frame clones and misses some; the assay was immunoSEQ multiplex PCR. The sample includes some 580,000 clones, roughly 98% of them seen just once. Sequenced input: naive CD8+ T cells sorted from blood. The receptors stem from a man in his thirties or forties in good health.

The V and J genes are TRBV27 and TRBJ2-1; D possibly corresponds to TRBD2 (7 bases). Germline-derived CDR1 and CDR2 are MNHEY and SMNVEV (reference sequence). Trimming left V 5 bases short and J 9 bases short, with 17 bases between. The CDR3 extends over 14 amino acids. The CDR3 protein is CASSVGGGFGEQFF. CDR3 bases: TGTGCCAGCAGTGTGGGAGGGGGTTTCGGTGAGCAGTTCTTC.

V and J are TRBV6-5 and TRBJ1-1, with 8 bases matching TRBD1. Germline CDR1 and CDR2: MNHEY and SVGAGI. The CDR3 runs 15 residues. V gave up 7 bases and J gave up 0 bases; unmatched junction bases: 7. The CDR3 DNA sequence: TGTGCCAGCAACCCCCCGGGACAGGTGAACACTGAAGCTTTCTTT. It is translated as CASNPPGQVNTEAFF.

This chain connects TRBV11-2 to TRBJ2-7; 7 bases fit TRBD1. The germline gives CDR1 SGHAT, CDR2 FQNNGV. The ends lost 8 bases at V and 2 bases at J; junction bases unmatched: 3. The CDR3 is made up of 12 amino acids. CDR3 residues: CASEGAAYEQYF. CDR3 nucleotide sequence: TGTGCCAGCGAGGGGGCGGCCTACGAGCAGTACTTC.

CDR3 sequence: CASFPSGGLAGPVSYEQYF. As DNA, the CDR3 is TGTGCCAGTTTTCCTAGCGGGGGACTAGCGGGTCCTGTTTCCTACGAGCAGTACTTC. The chain has TRBV27 and TRBJ2-7; TRBD2 matches 12 bases. The V gene end was trimmed by 9 bases and the J gene end by 1 base; junction bases not matched to a gene: 19. Per germline, CDR1 MNHEY and CDR2 SMNVEV (reference sequence). This CDR3 contains 19 residues.

The sample holds one count of this clone. The chain carries TRBV9 and TRBJ1-2; no reliable D call. CDR1 and CDR2 (germline): SGDLS, YYNGEE. This CDR3 is 15 amino acids long. V lost 3 bases and J 4 bases, leaving 16 bases between the germline ends. The CDR3: CASSEEGVSFYGYTF. CDR3 coding DNA: TGTGCCAGCAGCGAGGAAGGCGTCTCCTTCTATGGCTACACCTTC.

The chain combines TRBV27 with TRBJ2-2, with 12 bases aligning to TRBD2. Germline lookup yields CDR1 MNHEY and CDR2 SMNVEV (reference sequence). This CDR3 spans 16 amino acids. Germline trimming cut 7 bases from V and 3 bases from J; bases unmatched to any gene: 6. DNA of the CDR3: TGTGCCAGCACCCATCTAGCGGGAGGGCACACCGGGGAGCTGTTTTTT. Translating gives CASTHLAGGHTGELFF.

The chain couples TRBV7-9 to TRBJ1-5; no reliable D call. Trimming removed 3 bases from V and 7 bases from J, with 19 bases in between. The CDR3 is made up of 16 amino acids. Germline V CDR1 and CDR2: SEHNR, FQNEAQ (reference sequence). The chain's CDR3 is CASSFFPGVGGQPQHF. CDR3 in DNA: TGTGCCAGCAGCTTTTTCCCTGGGGTAGGTGGCCAGCCCCAGCATTTT.

This chain joins TRBV7-9 and TRBJ2-3; TRBD1 agrees at 8 bases. CDR1 is SEHNR and CDR2 is FQNEAQ in the germline V gene (reference sequence). The CDR3 sequence is 16 residues long. The J segment lost 2 bases and the V segment lost 5 bases, leaving 9 bases of the junction unmatched. CDR3 sequence: CASSQSWQGATDTQYF. CDR3 sequence (DNA): TGTGCCAGCAGCCAATCCTGGCAGGGGGCCACAGATACGCAGTATTTT.